This record covers a single T cell receptor beta chain. The source of the sample is a study of blood T cell repertoires in COVID-19. Looking at the study overall: There were acute and convalescent COVID-19 samples, and they came from the United States, Italy and Spain. Nucleic acid was either cDNA or gDNA, and it came from T cells, B-cell-depleted T cells, or PBMCs.

In germline, CDR1 is MDHEN, CDR2 SYDVKM. This CDR3 has 13 residues. V dropped 7 bases and J dropped 8 bases, with 17 bases sitting between them. In the original workflow: Scientists estimated how many nucleated cells there were by amplifying reference gene primers. Sequenced by immunoSEQ multiplex PCR; TCRdb stores in-frame clones only, minus some. From that table come the V and J calls and clone size; the DNA was used to work out D and trimming. The data hold under 75,000 clones, with almost 85% observed a single time. Seattle's cohort entered during active infection and was followed longitudinally. The chain has TRBV28 and TRBJ1-2; D not certain. The source of this sequence is a man aged 60 to 69 with COVID-19, enrolled during active disease. Sample: peripheral blood. CDR3 nucleotides: TGTGCCAGCACCCGGGAAGGGCTAGGGGGCTACACCTTC. Residues: CASTREGLGGYTF.